Reported below is one T cell receptor beta chain. Its antigen target is currently unknown. The record has no base qualities; no much larger clone is one base away. TCRbeta CDR3 regions were amplified from genomic DNA using the immunoSEQ Assay, a bias-controlled multiplex PCR. The published analysis was carried out like this. The number of nucleated cells in each sample was estimated from the amplification of reference gene primers within the assay. To quantify the absolute abundance of each unique TCRbeta CDR3 rearrangement, sequence reads were collapsed and filtered. For each sample, productive Simpson clonality was calculated by taking the square root of Simpson's diversity index across productive rearrangements. TCRdb stores this immuneACCESS table with in-frame sequences only. Part of the clones is absent; in the studies checked, under half of the shortfall reflects unresolved V genes, and no reason is known for the rest. The V and J calls and clone size come from that table; D and trimming were worked out from the DNA. The table for this sample lists 250,000 to 350,000 clones; roughly 90% of them were counted only once. The top ten clones comprise 2.2% of the sample.

A second Seattle source provided samples from volunteer blood donors who had recovered from COVID-19. Whole blood was collected in K2EDTA tubes by collaborating institutions according to the institutions' own protocols. Collaborator samples were shipped for TCRbeta analysis as frozen whole blood, isolated PBMCs, or DNA extracted from either sample type. The data were obtained in a study of blood T cell repertoires in COVID-19 (dated by TCRdb to 2018 to 2021). About the study as a whole: Samples from collaborators originated in the United States, Italy and Spain and spanned both the acute and convalescent phases of COVID-19. The material from the prospective study consisted of cDNA or gDNA derived from T cells, B-cell-depleted T cells, or PBMCs. The dataset comprised deeply sampled blood TCRbeta repertoires from subjects exposed to, actively infected with, or recovered from COVID-19. A freely available public database, intended as a resource for researchers studying the immune response to SARS-CoV-2, is where the repertoires were released. The samples were drawn from the first 160 participants of the ongoing ImmuneRACE study and from more than 1,000 subjects provided by 6 global collaborators. The sample metadata nearly always contained a de-identified subject ID, COVID-19 status, age in years and sex. Where available, HLA class I and class II types were taken from metadata supplied by the sample provider and were not determined by assay-based typing. Beyond this particular receptor, the publication reports: How much clinical and demographic metadata was included differed by source and by participant, and the metadata was provided uncurated.

V is cut back by 0 bases and J by 7 bases, with 3 bases in the junction unmatched. The cysteine opens and the phenylalanine closes a CDR3 of 13 amino acids. Just the 39-base CDR3 DNA is kept, in frame starting at base 1. The germline V gene yields SGHTA for CDR1 and FQGNSA for CDR2. This receptor chain uses TRBV7-2 and TRBJ2-7; the junction holds 7 bases that match TRBD1. The receptor was isolated from a woman between 45 and 65 years old who had recovered from COVID-19. The sequencing input was peripheral blood. The CDR3 region has the sequence CASSLATGREQYF. DNA sequence: TGTGCCAGCAGCTTAGCGACAGGGCGTGAGCAGTACTTC.